This TCR beta chain was documented in a study of blood T cell repertoires in COVID-19. Only in-frame clones appear in the TCRdb table, and some are missing; sequencing was by immunoSEQ multiplex PCR. The table has roughly 110,000 clones, more than 80% seen once. The TCR sequence derives from a woman aged 55-69 years with COVID-19, enrolled during active disease. Sequencing input: peripheral blood.

The CDR3: CASSSRDRDPLNGYTF. Here the CDR3 DNA reads TGTGCCAGCAGCTCCCGCGACAGGGACCCCCTCAATGGCTACACCTTC. The rearrangement uses TRBV9 and TRBJ1-2, with 7 bases aligning to TRBD1. This CDR3 is 16 amino acids long. The junction had 15 bases not matched to a gene; V was cut back by 4 bases and J by 6 bases. CDR1 is SGDLS, CDR2 YYNGEE, per germline.